This TCR beta chain was observed in a study of chemoradiotherapy in HPV16-positive cancers. General observations from the study: For HPV16-positive patients, expanding HPV-responsive T cells associated with longer recurrence-free survival.

Details on this clone: As yet, its antigen is unknown.

Sequencing was performed with immunoSEQ multiplex PCR; in TCRdb, only in-frame clones are kept and a portion is missing. The profile covers over a thousand clones, with approximately 80% appearing a single time and more than 5% taken by the ten largest. This receptor was taken from a human donor with HPV-associated anogenital cancer. Source: tumor tissue, taken from a patient who underwent chemoradiotherapy.

The DNA of the CDR3 is TGTGCCAGCAGCCCGTGGACAGGTACGCCTGAAGCTTTCTTT. Translation: CASSPWTGTPEAFF. The J gene is TRBJ1-1, the V gene TRBV13, with 7 bases lining up with TRBD1. V dropped 5 bases and J dropped 6; count of bases not matched to a gene: 9. CDR1 and CDR2 from the germline V gene are PRHDT and FYEKMQ (reference sequence). The CDR3 covers 14 residues.